Below, 11 T cell receptor beta chains from the same sample are listed, as sequenced in a study of blood T cell repertoires in COVID-19 (dated by TCRdb to between 2020 and 2021). Libraries came from the immunoSEQ multiplex PCR assay. The table was pulled from immuneACCESS by TCRdb, which kept in-frame rearrangements only. Such tables lose some clones; where checked, under half of the loss comes from unresolved V genes, and the rest has no known cause. The sample includes around 100,000 clones, with roughly 81% observed a single time. The ten largest clones take up about 2% of the sample. The sequenced sample consisted of peripheral blood. Receptors were obtained from a human donor in a cohort sampled during active COVID-19.

The chain has TRBV19 and TRBJ2-2; 9 nucleotides line up with TRBD1. Per the germline V gene, CDR1 is LNHDA and CDR2 is SQIVND (reference sequence). The J segment lost 6 bases and the V segment lost 9 bases, leaving 8 bases of the junction unmatched. The CDR3 covers 14 residues. CDR3 sequence (DNA): TGTGCCAGCGAGGACAGGGGTTCTTCCGGGGAGCTGTTTTTT. This translates into CASEDRGSSGELFF.

CDR3 sequence (DNA): TGTGCCAGCACCCACGGACAGCACTACAATGAGCAGTTCTTC. It yields the protein CASTHGQHYNEQFF. J is TRBJ2-1 and V is TRBV7-8; a weak D match, TRBD1 (6 bases). CDR3 length: 14 amino acids. V was shortened by 7 bases and J by 3 bases, with 13 bases between the two germline ends. Germline CDR1 reads SGHVS; CDR2 reads FQNEAQ.

The chain joins TRBV30 to TRBJ1-3; D may be TRBD1 (5 bases). Trimming took 8 bases from V and 4 from J, leaving 15 bases between them. This CDR3 comprises 13 residues. Looked up from germline, CDR1 is GTSNPN and CDR2 is SVGIG (reference sequence). CDR3 sequence: CAGSRDSGNTIYF. Here the CDR3 DNA reads TGTGCCGGCAGTCGGGACTCAGGAAACACCATATATTTT.

This sequence joins TRBV4-3 and TRBJ2-3; D remains ambiguous. This CDR3 has 17 amino acids. Looked up from germline, CDR1 is LGHNA and CDR2 is YSLEER. The V and J ends lost 0 bases and 2 bases respectively, with 15 bases between them. The CDR3 region is CASSQEVTAPNTDTQYF. The CDR3 nucleotides are TGCGCCAGCAGCCAAGAGGTAACAGCACCTAACACAGATACGCAGTATTTT.

This chain connects TRBV9 to TRBJ2-7, with D unresolved. Trimming left V 7 bases short and J 0 bases short, with 14 bases between. CDR3 size: 14 residues. CDR1 is SGDLS, CDR2 YYNGEE, per germline. The CDR3 nucleotides are TGTGCCAGCTCCCCGTTCCAGAACTCCTACGAGCAGTACTTC. Its translation is CASSPFQNSYEQYF.

In its sample, this clone was seen a few times. This rearrangement joins TRBV5-5 to TRBJ1-1; D is perhaps TRBD1 (6 bases). Germline V gene data show CDR1 as SGHKS and CDR2 as YYEKEE (reference sequence). The CDR3 is 15 residues long. V was shortened by 0 bases and J by 8 bases, with 17 bases between the two germline ends. For the CDR3, the DNA is TGTGCCAGCAGCTTGGGGCCTGGGGGCCAGGCAGAAGCTTTCTTT. It is translated as CASSLGPGGQAEAFF.

The rearrangement links TRBV7-9 to TRBJ1-1, with 8 bases that match TRBD1. This CDR3 contains 15 residues. Germline CDR1 and CDR2: SEHNR and FQNEAQ (reference sequence). V was clipped by 5 bases and J by 1 base; unmatched bases: 6. In DNA, the CDR3 is TGTGCCAGCAGCCCTCTCGGGACAGGGAACACTGAAGCTTTCTTT. This gives the protein CASSPLGTGNTEAFF.

The chain recombines TRBV5-1 with TRBJ1-5; D unresolved. Per germline, CDR1 SGHRS and CDR2 YFSETQ. This CDR3 has 14 amino acids. V was cut by 0 bases and J by 3 bases, with 7 bases left in between. The CDR3 region has the DNA TGCGCCAGCAGCTTGGGGACTCTCAATCAGCCCCAGCATTTT. Amino acid sequence: CASSLGTLNQPQHF.

This clone was observed a single time. The rearrangement links TRBV4-3 to TRBJ2-5, with unresolved D. This CDR3 is built from 15 residues. The V and J ends lost 3 bases and 5 bases respectively, with 16 bases between them. Looked up from germline, CDR1 is LGHNA and CDR2 is YSLEER. Here the CDR3 reads CASSQAFGGSETQYF. The CDR3, as DNA: TGCGCCAGCAGCCAGGCCTTTGGTGGCTCCGAGACCCAGTACTTC.

The J gene is TRBJ2-1, the V gene TRBV28; D gene ambiguous. The V gene's germline CDR1 is MDHEN and CDR2 SYDVKM. This CDR3 has 18 amino acids. V lost 4 bases to trimming and J lost 0 bases, with 19 bases between them. The CDR3 DNA sequence: TGTGCCAGCAGTTCCCCCTCCTCGATTCGGAGCTCCTACAATGAGCAGTTCTTC. Encoded protein: CASSSPSSIRSSYNEQFF.

The chain joins TRBV15 to TRBJ2-7, with TRBD2 as a possible D gene (5 bases). The V gene's germline CDR1 is LNHNV and CDR2 YYDKDF (reference sequence). This CDR3 has 15 amino acids. Trimming removed 6 bases from V and 2 bases from J, with 17 bases in between. The CDR3 loop reads CATSNGPPGTYEQYF. CDR3 nucleotide sequence: TGTGCCACCAGTAACGGACCCCCCGGGACCTACGAGCAGTACTTC.